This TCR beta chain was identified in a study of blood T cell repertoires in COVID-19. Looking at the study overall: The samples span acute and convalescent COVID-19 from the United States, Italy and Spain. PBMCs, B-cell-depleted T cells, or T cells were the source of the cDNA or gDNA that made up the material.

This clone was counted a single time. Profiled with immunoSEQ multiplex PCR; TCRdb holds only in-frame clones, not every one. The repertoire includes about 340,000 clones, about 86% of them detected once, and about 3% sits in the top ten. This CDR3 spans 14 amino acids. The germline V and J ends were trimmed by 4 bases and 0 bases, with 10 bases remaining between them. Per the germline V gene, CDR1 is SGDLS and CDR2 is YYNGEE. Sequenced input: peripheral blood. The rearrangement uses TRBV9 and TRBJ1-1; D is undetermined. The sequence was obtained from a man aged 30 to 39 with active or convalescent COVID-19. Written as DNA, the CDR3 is TGTGCCAGCAGCCCGTCGGTCCTGAACACTGAAGCTTTCTTT. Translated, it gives CASSPSVLNTEAFF.